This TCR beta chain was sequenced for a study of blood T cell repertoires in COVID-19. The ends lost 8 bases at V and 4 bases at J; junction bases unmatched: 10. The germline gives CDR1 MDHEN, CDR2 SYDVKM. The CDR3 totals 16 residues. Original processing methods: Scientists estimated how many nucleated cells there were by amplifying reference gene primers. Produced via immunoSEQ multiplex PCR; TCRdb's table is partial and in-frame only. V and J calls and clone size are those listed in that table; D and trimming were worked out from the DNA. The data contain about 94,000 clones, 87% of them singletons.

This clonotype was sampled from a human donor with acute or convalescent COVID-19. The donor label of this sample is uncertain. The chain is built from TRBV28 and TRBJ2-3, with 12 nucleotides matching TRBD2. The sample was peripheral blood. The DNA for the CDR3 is TGTGCCAGCGGGTCTAGCGGGGGGGCCAACCCAGATACGCAGTATTTT. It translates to CASGSSGGANPDTQYF.